The 25 T cell receptor beta chains below were found in one sample sequenced in a study of response to subunit inactivated influenza vaccine. TCRdb processed the RT-PCR reads anew with MiXCR; each CDR3 protein has one entry. Among 600,000 to 850,000 distinct CDR3 sequences listed, 13% to 15% were seen once. Material: PBMCs from blood, obtained 14 to 15 days before vaccination. These receptors were obtained from a man in his fifties who received an inactivated influenza vaccine.

A few counts support this clonotype. The CDR3 sequence is CASRSVPGRANSPLHF. CDR3 bases: TGTGCCAGCAGATCCGTTCCCGGCAGGGCTAATTCACCCCTCCACTTT. This chain joins TRBV7-2 and TRBJ1-6, with a tentative D call TRBD1 (5 bases). The CDR3 has 16 amino acids. V lost 6 bases, J lost 6 bases, and 18 bases lay in between. Germline CDR1 reads SGHTA; CDR2 reads FQGNSA.

This clonotype has only a few counts. This chain links TRBV7-9 with TRBJ2-2; tentatively, D is TRBD1 (6 bases). Deletions cut 4 bases from V and 0 bases from J, with 9 bases between. CDR1 SEHNR and CDR2 FQNEAQ come from the germline V gene (reference sequence). The CDR3 runs 15 residues. CDR3 sequence (DNA): TGTGCCAGCAGCTCATGGACAGCGAACACCGGGGAGCTGTTTTTT. Residues: CASSSWTANTGELFF.

J is TRBJ2-3 and V is TRBV2, with D possibly TRBD2 on 5 matching bases. The CDR3 loop spans 16 amino acids. Germline V gene sequence: CDR1 SNHLY, CDR2 FYNNEI. Trimming cost V 8 bases and J 0 bases, with 18 bases left between them. The CDR3 sequence is CASAGRADLSTDTQYF. As DNA, the CDR3 is TGTGCCAGCGCGGGCCGGGCAGACCTTAGCACAGATACGCAGTATTTT. The entire variable domain, with the rest obtained from reference TRBV2 and TRBJ2-3, is as follows: EPEVTQTPSHQVTQMGQEVILRCVPISNHLYFYWYRQILGQKVEFLVSFYNNEISEKSEIFDDQFSVERPDGSNFTLKIRSTKLEDSAMYFCASAGRADLSTDTQYFGPGTRLTVL.

This clonotype was observed many times. The chain joins TRBV18 to TRBJ2-1; 10 bases line up with TRBD2. CDR1 and CDR2 (germline): KGHSH, LQKENI. CDR3 size: 15 residues. Germline trimming cut 8 bases from V and 6 bases from J; bases unmatched to any gene: 10. Written as DNA, the CDR3 is TGTGCCAGCGCGGTAGCGGGAGGAGGCCTCAATGAGCAGTTCTTC. Its protein product is CASAVAGGGLNEQFF.

This clonotype was recorded a few times. CDR3 nucleotides: TGCAGCGTTTGGTTCGCGGAGACAAACACCGGGGAGCTGTTTTTT. This sequence encodes CSVWFAETNTGELFF. The V gene is TRBV29-1, the J gene TRBJ2-2; D is unclear. This CDR3 has 15 residues. Trimming shortened V by 5 bases and J by 2 bases, and 15 bases separated the two germline ends. Germline-derived CDR1 and CDR2 are SQVTM and ANQGSEA.

The rearrangement links TRBV9 to TRBJ2-2, with D unclear. The CDR3 is made up of 13 amino acids. V dropped 7 bases and J dropped 5 bases, with 12 bases sitting between them. Germline V CDR1 and CDR2: SGDLS, YYNGEE. DNA of the CDR3: TGTGCCAGCGAAGGAGTCTTAACCGGGGAGCTGTTTTTT. It encodes CASEGVLTGELFF.

CDR3 sequence (DNA): TGTGCCAGCAGTCTCCTAGCAGCCTCGAGAACCGGGGAGCTGTTTTTT. It encodes CASSLLAASRTGELFF. The chain is built from TRBV28 and TRBJ2-2; D perhaps matches TRBD2 (5 bases). The V end lost 5 bases, the J end lost 5 bases, and 18 bases lay between the germline ends. The CDR3 contains 16 residues. The germline CDR1 and CDR2 sequences are MDHEN and SYDVKM.

V is TRBV30 and J is TRBJ2-6, with a weak D call TRBD1 (5 bases). CDR3 length: 14 residues. CDR1 and CDR2 (germline): GTSNPN, SVGIG (reference sequence). V was cut by 4 bases and J by 4 bases, with 11 bases left in between. CDR3 loop: CAWTQGAGANVLTF. The CDR3 coding sequence is TGTGCCTGGACCCAGGGCGCCGGGGCCAACGTCCTGACTTTC.

This clonotype was seen at least ten times. V is TRBV7-9 and J is TRBJ2-6; D is unclear. This CDR3 comprises 17 residues. Trimming stripped 1 base from V and 0 bases from J, with 10 bases between. The germline V gene has CDR1 SEHNR and CDR2 FQNEAQ (reference sequence). This CDR3 is CASSLGVRYSGANVLTF. CDR3 in DNA: TGTGCCAGCAGCTTAGGAGTTCGATACTCTGGGGCCAACGTCCTGACTTTC.

This clonotype was detected a few times. The J gene is TRBJ2-6, the V gene TRBV4-3; D is undetermined. The germline CDR1 and CDR2 sequences are LGHNA and YSLEER. This CDR3 contains 15 residues. Trimming took off 4 bases at V and 4 bases at J, with 11 bases between the two ends. The CDR3 region is CASSLASGGANVLTF. The CDR3 nucleotides are TGCGCCAGCAGCCTCGCGAGTGGCGGGGCCAACGTCCTGACTTTC.

The table lists this clonotype with a few counts. This sequence joins TRBV5-1 and TRBJ2-3; D unclear. V was trimmed by 2 bases and J by 4 bases, leaving 5 bases between them. Germline lookup yields CDR1 SGHRS and CDR2 YFSETQ. This CDR3 spans 12 amino acids. Here the CDR3 DNA reads TGCGCCAGCAGCTTCCCGGCAGATACGCAGTATTTT. It yields the protein CASSFPADTQYF.

The gene calls are TRBV28 and TRBJ2-2; D might be TRBD2 (6 bases). This CDR3 is built from 15 residues. With 3 bases removed from V and 1 base from J, the gap between germline ends came to 9 bases. From germline, CDR1 is MDHEN and CDR2 SYDVKM. The CDR3 DNA follows: TGTGCCAGCAGTTTTTTGGGGGGGAACACCGGGGAGCTGTTTTTT. It encodes CASSFLGGNTGELFF.

This clonotype was seen a few times. The chain combines TRBV4-3 with TRBJ2-3; D is undetermined. Trimming stripped 0 bases from V and 4 bases from J, with 11 bases between. In germline, CDR1 is LGHNA, CDR2 YSLEER. The CDR3 is 15 residues long. In nucleotides, the CDR3 is TGCGCCAGCAGCCAAGATGACGGGCGTGCAGATACGCAGTATTTT. Protein: CASSQDDGRADTQYF.

This chain uses TRBV20-1 with TRBJ1-1; 7 nucleotides match TRBD1. Trimming took 3 bases from V and 1 from J; bases not matched to a gene: 5. Germline V gene data show CDR1 as DFQATT and CDR2 as SNEGSKA (reference sequence). There are 14 residues in the CDR3. In DNA form, the CDR3 reads TGCAGTGCTAGGCCGGGACAGAAGAACACTGAAGCTTTCTTT. Protein: CSARPGQKNTEAFF.

The chain joins TRBV5-1 to TRBJ2-1, with 10 nucleotides matching TRBD2. CDR1 is SGHRS and CDR2 is YFSETQ in the germline V gene. J gave up 7 bases and V 1 base, and 5 bases lay outside the gene matches. CDR3 length: 15 amino acids. This CDR3 reads CASSLSGLAENEQFF. Written as DNA, the CDR3 is TGCGCCAGCAGCTTGTCAGGACTAGCGGAAAATGAGCAGTTCTTC.

This clonotype was seen a handful of times. This chain connects TRBV29-1 to TRBJ2-3; 7 bases line up with TRBD2. This CDR3 has 14 residues. Germline V gene lookup returns CDR1 SQVTM and CDR2 ANQGSEA. Trimming removed 3 bases from V and 6 bases from J; junction bases left unmatched: 9. CDR3 sequence reads: CSVDSSGLLDTQYF. The CDR3 nucleotides are TGCAGCGTTGATTCTAGCGGCCTTCTGGATACGCAGTATTTT.

V usage is TRBV27 and J usage is TRBJ2-1; the match to TRBD2 covers 7 bases. In germline, CDR1 is MNHEY, CDR2 SMNVEV (reference sequence). Trimming removed 3 bases from V and 1 base from J; junction bases left unmatched: 3. This CDR3 has 15 amino acids. The chain's CDR3 is CASSFLAASYNEQFF. CDR3 sequence (DNA): TGTGCCAGCAGTTTTCTAGCGGCATCCTACAATGAGCAGTTCTTC.

V usage is TRBV30 and J usage is TRBJ1-6; no firm D call. Germline V gene lookup returns CDR1 GTSNPN and CDR2 SVGIG (reference sequence). V was clipped by 2 bases and J by 7 bases, with 9 bases between them. CDR3 size: 13 residues. The CDR3 DNA is TGTGCCTGGAGTTCTCTGAAAAATTCACCCCTCCACTTT. Encoded protein: CAWSSLKNSPLHF.

J is TRBJ1-6 and V is TRBV12-3 or TRBV12-4; D is possibly TRBD1 (5 bases). The CDR3 has 14 amino acids. Trimming left V 8 bases short and J 9 bases short, with 17 bases between. The CDR3 region has the DNA TGTGCCAGCGGGTACCGGGGGTCCGGTTCACCCCTCCACTTT. Its protein is CASGYRGSGSPLHF.

This clonotype was found many times. This sequence joins TRBV5-1 and TRBJ2-1; 13 nucleotides match TRBD2. The germline CDR1 and CDR2 sequences are SGHRS and YFSETQ. CDR3 length: 18 residues. The ends lost 1 base at V and 2 bases at J; junction bases unmatched: 6. The CDR3 here is CASSLIGLAGATYNEQFF. The CDR3 DNA reads as TGCGCCAGCAGCTTGATAGGACTAGCGGGAGCCACCTACAATGAGCAGTTCTTC.

The chain carries TRBV5-1 and TRBJ2-7, with 12 bases matching TRBD1. Unmatched junction bases numbered 7, after V lost 4 bases and J lost 5 bases. The CDR3 is 15 residues long. Germline values: CDR1 SGHRS, CDR2 YFSETQ. The CDR3 protein is CASSLGTGGLNEQYF. CDR3 bases: TGCGCCAGCAGCCTAGGGACAGGGGGCCTCAACGAGCAGTACTTC. Full variable domain (outside the CDR3, taken from reference TRBV5-1 and TRBJ2-7): KAGVTQTPRYLIKTRGQQVTLSCSPISGHRSVSWYQQTPGQGLQFLFEYFSETQRNKGNFPGRFSGRQFSNSRSEMNVSTLELGDSALYLCASSLGTGGLNEQYFGPGTRLTVT.

The CDR3 here is CASSLSSGGEQYF. The CDR3 bases are TGTGCCAGCAGTTTATCCTCAGGGGGGGAGCAGTACTTC. The chain couples TRBV27 to TRBJ2-7; the D gene is possibly TRBD1 (7 bases). Germline assignment: CDR1 MNHEY and CDR2 SMNVEV (reference sequence). The CDR3 contains 13 residues. Trimming removed 0 bases from V and 7 bases from J, with 10 bases in between.

This chain uses TRBV19 with TRBJ2-1; a possible D gene is TRBD1 (6 bases). From germline, CDR1 is LNHDA and CDR2 SQIVND (reference sequence). The CDR3 is 13 amino acids. Trimming shortened V by 5 bases and J by 6 bases, and 11 bases separated the two germline ends. DNA of the CDR3: TGTGCCAGTAGTCGCGGACAGTCCAATGAGCAGTTCTTC. Translation: CASSRGQSNEQFF.

The DNA of the CDR3 is TGCGCCAGCAGCTTCTTGGACAGGAACACCGGGGAGCTGTTTTTT. It codes for CASSFLDRNTGELFF. The chain carries TRBV5-1 and TRBJ2-2; TRBD1 is a possible D gene (6 bases). CDR3 size: 15 residues. Trimming shortened V by 2 bases and J by 1 base, and 9 bases separated the two germline ends. Germline-derived CDR1 and CDR2 are SGHRS and YFSETQ.

This clonotype has a count of ten or more. The chain joins TRBV6-1 to TRBJ2-2, with D perhaps given as TRBD1 or TRBD2 (5 bases each). CDR1 and CDR2 from the germline V gene are MNHNS and SASEGT. V was trimmed by 3 bases and J by 0 bases, leaving 20 bases between them. The CDR3 length is 19 residues. CDR3 in DNA: TGTGCCAGCAGTGATTACAAAGGGACCCCCCTCGCGAACACCGGGGAGCTGTTTTTT. This translates into CASSDYKGTPLANTGELFF.